A single sample gave rise to the 27 T cell receptor beta chains below, sequenced in a study of cytomegalovirus exposure and HLA in healthy donors. Amplification used 60 Vbeta primers and 13 Jbeta primers. TCRdb's table, derived via immunoSEQ multiplex PCR, lists solely in-frame clones and lacks some. The data hold 40,000 to 45,000 clones, with approximately 52% observed a single time. Sequencing input: PBMCs. Receptor source: a human donor in good health.

The rearrangement joins TRBV5-1 to TRBJ2-7; TRBD2 matches at 7 bases. The CDR3 has 14 residues. With 4 bases clipped from V and 0 bases from J, the junction kept 4 bases outside the gene matches. Germline V gene data show CDR1 as SGHRS and CDR2 as YFSETQ. CDR3 sequence (DNA): TGCGCCAGCAGCGGGGGGGGATACTCCTACGAGCAGTACTTC. Protein product: CASSGGGYSYEQYF.

This clone has just a few counts. The rearrangement links TRBV5-1 to TRBJ1-1; tentative D call: TRBD1 (5 bases). V was clipped by 0 bases and J by 0 bases, with 6 bases between them. The CDR3 length is 14 residues. Germline CDR1 and CDR2: SGHRS and YFSETQ. The CDR3 region is CASSLARVNTEAFF. The CDR3 nucleotides are TGCGCCAGCAGCTTGGCCAGGGTGAACACTGAAGCTTTCTTT.

The chain couples TRBV7-2 to TRBJ1-4; 8 bases are shared with TRBD1. V was pared by 1 base and J by 7 bases, with 11 bases of the junction left unmatched. The CDR3 loop spans 17 amino acids. CDR1 is SGHTA and CDR2 is FQGNSA in the germline V gene. CDR3 protein: CASSLVRGRFVPEKLFF. As DNA, the CDR3 is TGTGCCAGCAGCTTAGTCAGGGGGCGCTTTGTACCTGAAAAACTGTTTTTT.

This clone was counted only a few times. V and J are TRBV7-2 and TRBJ1-1; D call uncertain. The CDR3 sequence is 13 residues long. The V gene's germline CDR1 is SGHTA and CDR2 FQGNSA. Trimming took 8 bases from V and 1 from J, leaving 11 bases between them. As DNA, the CDR3 is TGTGCCAGCTCGGGGTTCGAGAACACTGAAGCTTTCTTT. Translating it yields CASSGFENTEAFF.

A few counts support this clone. The chain links TRBV4-2 to TRBJ1-3; perhaps TRBD1 as D (5 bases). This CDR3 has 15 residues. V was pared by 4 bases and J by 8 bases, with 18 bases between. Per germline, CDR1 LGHNA and CDR2 YNFKEQ. CDR3 protein: CASSPFNRGADTIYF. DNA for the CDR3: TGTGCCAGCAGCCCCTTTAATAGGGGTGCGGACACCATATATTTT.

The chain recombines TRBV19 with TRBJ2-7; D remains unclear. This CDR3 spans 11 amino acids. Germline CDR1 LNHDA, CDR2 SQIVND (reference sequence). The germline V and J ends were trimmed by 6 bases and 2 bases, with 5 bases remaining between them. As DNA, the CDR3 is TGTGCCAGTAGCCGAGCCTACGAGCAGTACTTC. Encoded protein: CASSRAYEQYF.

Concerning this clone: The junction differs from germline at one of its ends, possibly a read error. This chain connects TRBV19 to TRBJ1-5, with TRBD1 as a possible D gene (5 bases). The CDR3 has 16 residues. Germline V gives CDR1 LNHDA, CDR2 SQIVND (reference sequence). Here the CDR3 DNA reads TGTGCCAGTAGTATAGAGGGCACAGGTAATAATCAGCCCCGGCATTTT. This codes for CASSIEGTGNNQPRHF.

The chain combines TRBV7-2 with TRBJ2-7; D possibly corresponds to TRBD2 (6 bases). Germline CDR1 and CDR2: SGHTA and FQGNSA. Trimming cost V 5 bases and J 2 bases, with 16 bases left between them. This CDR3 is built from 15 residues. CDR3 bases: TGTGCCAGCAGCCCCCGATGGGACTGGACCTACGAGCAGTACTTC. Translation: CASSPRWDWTYEQYF.

The chain has TRBV5-1 and TRBJ2-7; D may be TRBD1 (6 bases). This CDR3 contains 14 residues. With 0 bases removed from V and 2 bases from J, the gap between germline ends came to 9 bases. CDR1 SGHRS and CDR2 YFSETQ come from the germline V gene. For the CDR3, the DNA is TGCGCCAGCAGCTTGGAAACAGGGCCCTACGAGCAGTACTTC. This translates into CASSLETGPYEQYF.

The rearrangement joins TRBV7-9 to TRBJ2-4; D gene unclear. CDR1 is SEHNR, CDR2 FQNEAQ, per germline (reference sequence). V lost 5 bases, J lost 0 bases, and 11 bases lay in between. The CDR3 sequence is 15 residues long. This chain's CDR3 is CASSGRVLAKNIQYF. Written as DNA, the CDR3 is TGTGCCAGCAGCGGTCGGGTTTTAGCCAAAAACATTCAGTACTTC.

The CDR3: CATSDGAGTQYF. As DNA, the CDR3 is TGTGCCACCAGCGATGGGGCAGGTACGCAGTATTTT. The chain employs TRBV15 and TRBJ2-3, with D possibly TRBD1 on 5 matching bases. Germline CDR1 and CDR2: LNHNV and YYDKDF (reference sequence). The CDR3 length is 12 residues. Deletions cut 5 bases from V and 8 bases from J, with 11 bases between.

This clone was counted a few times. This chain uses TRBV9 with TRBJ2-5, with D perhaps TRBD1 (5 bases). Germline values: CDR1 SGDLS, CDR2 YYNGEE. V lost 4 bases, J lost 5 bases, and 12 bases lay in between. The CDR3 runs to 13 residues. CDR3 sequence: CASSSREVETQYF. In DNA, the CDR3 is TGTGCCAGCAGCTCCAGGGAAGTGGAGACCCAGTACTTC.

This chain connects TRBV5-1 to TRBJ2-7; TRBD2 aligns across 13 bases. The CDR3 spans 14 residues. Germline loops: CDR1 SGHRS, CDR2 YFSETQ. V was pared by 6 bases and J by 10 bases, with 10 bases of the junction left unmatched. The CDR3 DNA reads TGCGCCAGCACCCTCTGGACTAGCGGGAGCGATCAGTACTTC. It codes for CASTLWTSGSDQYF.

This clone was counted only a few times. This chain joins TRBV15 and TRBJ2-5; D perhaps matches TRBD1 (5 bases). Germline lookup yields CDR1 LNHNV and CDR2 YYDKDF (reference sequence). V was cut by 0 bases and J by 7 bases, with 15 bases left in between. CDR3 size: 15 residues. The CDR3 protein is CATSREAGNFLTQYF. The CDR3 DNA reads as TGTGCCACCAGCAGAGAGGCAGGGAACTTTTTGACCCAGTACTTC.

This chain uses TRBV18 with TRBJ1-1, with no clear D. The V gene lost 0 bases and the J gene lost 0 bases, with 14 bases spanning the gap. There are 17 residues in the CDR3. The germline CDR1 and CDR2 sequences are KGHSH and LQKENI. CDR3 sequence: CASSPPRRGGMNTEAFF. In DNA form, the CDR3 reads TGTGCCAGCTCACCACCTAGGCGGGGAGGCATGAACACTGAAGCTTTCTTT.

This chain uses TRBV2 with TRBJ2-7, with 7 bases aligning to TRBD1. The length of the CDR3 is 14 residues. V was clipped by 6 bases and J by 3 bases; unmatched bases: 8. Germline V lookup: CDR1 SNHLY, CDR2 FYNNEI. CDR3 bases: TGTGCCAGCAGGCCCACAGGGGCCGGCTACGAGCAGTACTTC. It translates to CASRPTGAGYEQYF.

The chain recombines TRBV6-5 with TRBJ2-7, with 10 bases fitting TRBD2. Trimming at V came to 6 bases and at J to 4 bases, leaving 6 bases not matched to a gene. CDR3 length: 14 amino acids. Germline V gene data show CDR1 as MNHEY and CDR2 as SVGAGI. The CDR3 sequence is CASSPLAGVYEQYF. CDR3 sequence (DNA): TGTGCCAGCAGCCCCCTAGCGGGGGTTTACGAGCAGTACTTC.

The chain combines TRBV7-2 with TRBJ1-2; D possibly corresponds to TRBD1 (5 bases). The CDR3 consists of 13 residues. V shed 2 bases and J shed 8 bases, with 12 bases lying between them. Germline V gives CDR1 SGHTA, CDR2 FQGNSA. The DNA for the CDR3 is TGTGCCAGCAGCTTAAGACAGATGGGCGGCTACACCTTC. This encodes CASSLRQMGGYTF.

This clone was detected a few times. This rearrangement joins TRBV7-8 to TRBJ1-5, with TRBD1 matching 7 bases. This CDR3 comprises 14 residues. With 5 bases clipped from V and 4 bases from J, the junction kept 5 bases outside the gene matches. Germline lookup yields CDR1 SGHVS and CDR2 FQNEAQ. In nucleotides, the CDR3 is TGTGCCAGCAGCGCCACAGGGGTAAATCAGCCCCAGCATTTT. This encodes CASSATGVNQPQHF.

The V call is TRBV27, the J call TRBJ2-5; 11 positions match TRBD1. The J call may be wrong; the DNA end is better matched by TRBJ2-7. Germline V gene lookup returns CDR1 MNHEY and CDR2 SMNVEV (reference sequence). The CDR3 runs to 19 residues. This CDR3 is CASSPFGGWGQGVSHEQYF. DNA for the CDR3: TGTGCCAGCAGCCCTTTCGGTGGTTGGGGACAGGGGGTTTCCCACGAGCAGTACTTC.

The J gene is TRBJ2-3, the V gene TRBV7-2, with D perhaps TRBD2 (7 bases). The CDR3 is made up of 17 amino acids. From germline, CDR1 is SGHTA and CDR2 FQGNSA. V dropped 3 bases and J dropped 0 bases, with 16 bases sitting between them. The CDR3 DNA reads as TGTGCCAGCAGCTTGCTGGGGGGGGCCTTTAGCACAGATACGCAGTATTTT. Amino acids: CASSLLGGAFSTDTQYF.

The gene calls are TRBV28 and TRBJ1-1; 8 nucleotides line up with TRBD1. There are 15 residues in the CDR3. V was clipped by 5 bases and J by 4 bases; unmatched bases: 9. Germline V gene lookup returns CDR1 MDHEN and CDR2 SYDVKM. The CDR3 is CASSVYRGGVTEAFF. For the CDR3, the DNA is TGTGCCAGCAGTGTGTACAGGGGGGGGGTCACTGAAGCTTTCTTT.

The chain combines TRBV5-6 with TRBJ2-1; a possible D gene is TRBD1 (6 bases). In germline, CDR1 is SGHDT, CDR2 YYEEEE. Deletions cut 2 bases from V and 3 bases from J, with 9 bases between. The CDR3 is 14 residues long. The CDR3 is CASSFQQGYNEQFF. The CDR3 nucleotides are TGTGCCAGCAGCTTTCAACAGGGCTACAATGAGCAGTTCTTC.

This clone was seen more than once but under ten times. The CDR3 sequence is CASSLSNYEQYF. The CDR3 nucleotides read TGTGCCAGCAGCTTGAGCAACTACGAGCAGTACTTC. The J gene is TRBJ2-7, the V gene TRBV7-9; D not resolved. The ends were cut back, 3 bases at V and 3 bases at J, with 6 bases in the middle. The germline gives CDR1 SEHNR, CDR2 FQNEAQ (reference sequence). The CDR3 has 12 amino acids.

V is TRBV4-2 and J is TRBJ1-5; possibly TRBD1 for D (6 bases). This CDR3 comprises 17 residues. Deletions cut 4 bases from V and 1 base from J, with 17 bases between. From germline, CDR1 is LGHNA and CDR2 YNFKEQ. Here the CDR3 reads CASSRTTGRASNQPQHF. Written as DNA, the CDR3 is TGTGCCAGCAGCCGAACAACAGGGCGTGCCAGCAATCAGCCCCAGCATTTT.

This clone has a handful of counts. This chain connects TRBV4-1 to TRBJ1-5; perhaps TRBD1 as D (5 bases). V was clipped by 0 bases and J by 8 bases, with 11 bases between them. Germline V gives CDR1 MGHRA, CDR2 YSYEKL. The CDR3 contains 14 residues. CDR3 protein: CASSQDPRGKPQHF. The CDR3 bases are TGCGCCAGCAGCCAAGACCCCCGGGGGAAGCCCCAGCATTTT.

Note on this clone: The missing conserved phenylalanine or tryptophan at the end of this CDR3 makes a read error likely. The DNA is omitted, as the CDR3 cannot be located on it reliably, and the CDR3 follows TCRdb's listing. The V call is TRBV30, the J call TRBJ2-4; the table's D call, TRBD2, has no DNA check behind it. Counting both end residues, the CDR3 totals 14 amino acids. The germline CDR1 and CDR2 sequences are GTSNPN and SVGIG (reference sequence). CDR3 residues: CAWSLAGGGSSVVL.